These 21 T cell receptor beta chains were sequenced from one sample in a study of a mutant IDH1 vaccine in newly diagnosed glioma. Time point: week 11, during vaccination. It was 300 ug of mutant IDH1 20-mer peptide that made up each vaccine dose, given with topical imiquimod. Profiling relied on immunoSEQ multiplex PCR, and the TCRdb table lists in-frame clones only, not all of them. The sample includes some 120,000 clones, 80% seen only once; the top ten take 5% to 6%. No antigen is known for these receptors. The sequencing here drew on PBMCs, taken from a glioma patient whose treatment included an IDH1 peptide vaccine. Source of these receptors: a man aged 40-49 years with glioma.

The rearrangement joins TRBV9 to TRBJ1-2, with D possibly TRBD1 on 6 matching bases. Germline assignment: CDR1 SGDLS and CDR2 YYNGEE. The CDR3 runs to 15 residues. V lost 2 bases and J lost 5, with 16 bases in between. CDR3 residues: CASSVGTSPGYGYTF. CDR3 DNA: TGTGCCAGCAGCGTGGGGACAAGTCCAGGGTATGGCTACACCTTC.

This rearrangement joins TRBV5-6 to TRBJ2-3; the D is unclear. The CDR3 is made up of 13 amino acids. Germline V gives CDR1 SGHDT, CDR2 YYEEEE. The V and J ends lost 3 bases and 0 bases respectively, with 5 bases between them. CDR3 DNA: TGTGCCAGCAGCTCCGCTAGCACAGATACGCAGTATTTT. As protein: CASSSASTDTQYF.

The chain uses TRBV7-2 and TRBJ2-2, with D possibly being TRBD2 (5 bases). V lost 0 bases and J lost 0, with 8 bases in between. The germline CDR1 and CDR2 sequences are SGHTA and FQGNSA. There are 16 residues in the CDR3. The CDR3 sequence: CASSLAAGPNTGELFF. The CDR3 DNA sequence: TGTGCCAGCAGCTTAGCGGCGGGCCCGAACACCGGGGAGCTGTTTTTT.

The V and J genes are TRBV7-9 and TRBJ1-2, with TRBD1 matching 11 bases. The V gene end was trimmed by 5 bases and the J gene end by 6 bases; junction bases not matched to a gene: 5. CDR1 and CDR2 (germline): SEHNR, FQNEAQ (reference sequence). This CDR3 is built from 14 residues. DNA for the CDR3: TGTGCCAGCAGCGCCGGACAGGGGGCTAATGGCTACACCTTC. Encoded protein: CASSAGQGANGYTF.

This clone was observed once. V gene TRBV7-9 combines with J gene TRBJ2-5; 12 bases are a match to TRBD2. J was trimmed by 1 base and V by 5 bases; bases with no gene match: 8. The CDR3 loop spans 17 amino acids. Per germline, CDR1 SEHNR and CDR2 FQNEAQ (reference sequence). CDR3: CASSPRTSGAGQETQYF. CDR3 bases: TGTGCCAGCAGCCCTCGGACTAGCGGGGCGGGCCAAGAGACCCAGTACTTC. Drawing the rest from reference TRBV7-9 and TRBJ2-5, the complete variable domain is DTGVSQNPRHKITKRGQNVTFRCDPISEHNRLYWYRQTLGQGPEFLTYFQNEAQLEKSRLLSDRFSAERPKGSFSTLEIQRTEQGDSAMYLCASSPRTSGAGQETQYFGPGTRLLVL.

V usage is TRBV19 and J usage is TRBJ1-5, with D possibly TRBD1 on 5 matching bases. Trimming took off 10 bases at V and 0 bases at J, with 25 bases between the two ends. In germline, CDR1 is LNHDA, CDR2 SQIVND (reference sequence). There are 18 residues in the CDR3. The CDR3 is CATQRGTEKGYSNQPQHF. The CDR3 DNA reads TGTGCCACTCAACGAGGGACGGAGAAGGGTTATAGCAATCAGCCCCAGCATTTT.

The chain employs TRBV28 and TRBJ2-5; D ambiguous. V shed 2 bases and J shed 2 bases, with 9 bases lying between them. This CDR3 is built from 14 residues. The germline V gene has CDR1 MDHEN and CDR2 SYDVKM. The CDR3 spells CASSLVGLQETQYF. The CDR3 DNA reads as TGTGCCAGCAGTTTAGTAGGGCTACAAGAGACCCAGTACTTC. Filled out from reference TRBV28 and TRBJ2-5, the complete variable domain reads DVKVTQSSRYLVKRTGEKVFLECVQDMDHENMFWYRQDPGLGLRLIYFSYDVKMKEKGDIPEGYSVSREKKERFSLILESASTNQTSMYLCASSLVGLQETQYFGPGTRLLVL.

Here the CDR3 reads CASSSQGSREAFF. As DNA, the CDR3 is TGTGCCAGCAGTTCGCAGGGGTCCCGTGAGGCTTTCTTT. This chain joins TRBV6-5 and TRBJ1-1; D is perhaps TRBD1 (6 bases). Per the germline V gene, CDR1 is MNHEY and CDR2 is SVGAGI. V dropped 4 bases and J dropped 11 bases, with 17 bases sitting between them. The CDR3 spans 13 residues.

The CDR3 nucleotides read TGTGCCAGCAGCTCCGGGACTAGCGGTTCACCCTACAATGAGCAGTTCTTC. Residues: CASSSGTSGSPYNEQFF. The chain recombines TRBV7-9 with TRBJ2-1; 11 bases map to TRBD2. The CDR3 runs 17 residues. After removal of 4 bases from V and 2 bases from J, the junction contained 7 bases not matched to a gene. CDR1 and CDR2 from the germline V gene are SEHNR and FQNEAQ (reference sequence).

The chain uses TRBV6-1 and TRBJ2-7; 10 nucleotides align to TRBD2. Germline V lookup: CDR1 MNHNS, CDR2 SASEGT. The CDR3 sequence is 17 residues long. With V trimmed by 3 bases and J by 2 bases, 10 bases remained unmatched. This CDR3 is CASSEGGLAGVAYEQYF. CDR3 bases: TGTGCCAGCAGTGAGGGTGGTCTAGCGGGAGTAGCCTACGAGCAGTACTTC.

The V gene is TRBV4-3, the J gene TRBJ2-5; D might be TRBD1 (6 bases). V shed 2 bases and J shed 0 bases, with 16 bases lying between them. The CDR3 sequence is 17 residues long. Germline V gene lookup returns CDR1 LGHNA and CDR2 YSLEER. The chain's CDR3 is CASSQSTRGDNQETQYF. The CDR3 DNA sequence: TGCGCCAGCAGCCAATCCACCAGGGGAGACAACCAAGAGACCCAGTACTTC.

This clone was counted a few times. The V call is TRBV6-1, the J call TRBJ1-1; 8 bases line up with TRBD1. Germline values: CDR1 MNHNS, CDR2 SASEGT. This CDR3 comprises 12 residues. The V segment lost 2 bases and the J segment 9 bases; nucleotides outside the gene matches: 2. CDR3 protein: CASSEQGAKAFF. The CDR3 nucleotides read TGTGCCAGCAGTGAACAGGGGGCTAAAGCTTTCTTT.

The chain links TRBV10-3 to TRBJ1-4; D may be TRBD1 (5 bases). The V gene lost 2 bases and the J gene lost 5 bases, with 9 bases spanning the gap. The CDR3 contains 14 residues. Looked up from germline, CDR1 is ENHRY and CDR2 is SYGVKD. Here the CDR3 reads CAISEGGLNEKLFF. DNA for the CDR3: TGTGCCATCAGTGAGGGGGGACTGAATGAAAAACTGTTTTTT.

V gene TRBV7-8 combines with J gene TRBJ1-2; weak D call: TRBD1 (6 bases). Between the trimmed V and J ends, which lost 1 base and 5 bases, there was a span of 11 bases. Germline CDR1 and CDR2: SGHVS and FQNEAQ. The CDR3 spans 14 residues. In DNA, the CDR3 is TGTGCCAGCAGCTTAGACCGGACAGCTTATGGCTACACCTTC. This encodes CASSLDRTAYGYTF.

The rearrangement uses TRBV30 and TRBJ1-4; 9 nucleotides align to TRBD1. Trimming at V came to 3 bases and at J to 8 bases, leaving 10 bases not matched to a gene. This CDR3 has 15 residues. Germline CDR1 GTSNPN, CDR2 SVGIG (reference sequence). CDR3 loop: CAWRAGQGNREKLFF. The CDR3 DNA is TGTGCCTGGAGAGCGGGACAGGGAAATCGAGAAAAACTGTTTTTT.

The CDR3 DNA is TGTGCCAGTAGTATACCACAGGGGCCTACCCTCTATGGCTACACCTTC. Translation gives CASSIPQGPTLYGYTF. The V gene is TRBV19, the J gene TRBJ1-2; 7 positions match TRBD1. The CDR3 sequence is 16 residues long. Germline V CDR1 and CDR2: LNHDA, SQIVND (reference sequence). V trimming: 2 bases; J trimming: 4 bases; junction bases outside the gene matches: 10.

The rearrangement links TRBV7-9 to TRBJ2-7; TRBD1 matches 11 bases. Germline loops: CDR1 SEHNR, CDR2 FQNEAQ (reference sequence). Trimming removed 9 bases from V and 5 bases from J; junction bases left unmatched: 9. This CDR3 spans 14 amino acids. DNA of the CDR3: TGTGCCAGTGGACAGGGGGCCTCCTTCAACGAGCAGTACTTC. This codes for CASGQGASFNEQYF.

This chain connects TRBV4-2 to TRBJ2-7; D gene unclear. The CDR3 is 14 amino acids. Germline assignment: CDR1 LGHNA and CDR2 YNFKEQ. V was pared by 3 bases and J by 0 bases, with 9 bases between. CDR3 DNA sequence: TGTGCCAGCAGCCATCGCTTGTCCTCCTACGAGCAGTACTTC. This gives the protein CASSHRLSSYEQYF.

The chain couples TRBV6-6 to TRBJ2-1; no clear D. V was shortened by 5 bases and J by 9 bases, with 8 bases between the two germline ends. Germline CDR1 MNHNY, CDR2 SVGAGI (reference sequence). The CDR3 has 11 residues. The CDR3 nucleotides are TGTGCCAGCAGTGACGGTGGTGAGCAGTTCTTC. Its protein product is CASSDGGEQFF.

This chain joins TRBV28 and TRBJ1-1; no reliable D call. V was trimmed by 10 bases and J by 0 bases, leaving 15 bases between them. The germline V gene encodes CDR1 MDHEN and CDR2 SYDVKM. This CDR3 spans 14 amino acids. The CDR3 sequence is CATNRADMNTEAFF. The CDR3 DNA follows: TGTGCCACAAACCGGGCAGATATGAACACTGAAGCTTTCTTT.

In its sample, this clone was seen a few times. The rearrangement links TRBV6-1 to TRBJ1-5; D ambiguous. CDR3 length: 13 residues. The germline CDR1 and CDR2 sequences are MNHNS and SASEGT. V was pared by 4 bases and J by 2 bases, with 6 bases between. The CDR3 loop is CASSAVGNQPQHF. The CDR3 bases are TGTGCCAGCAGTGCAGTGGGCAATCAGCCCCAGCATTTT.